This T cell receptor (beta chain) emerged from a study of Ad26.COV2.S vaccination and SARS-CoV-2 variants. Germline lookup yields CDR1 LGHDT and CDR2 YNNKEL (reference sequence). This CDR3 comprises 11 residues. The V end was cut by 4 bases, the J end by 1 base, with 1 base between. Concerning this clone: Its antigen is still unknown.

Described treatment: about 20 received Ad26.COV2.S at low or high dose, single or two shots; about 5 received placebo; per-sample allocation not given. Samples came from day 63 after the first vaccine or placebo injection. At a Boston site, the person donating was an adult of 18-55 years. TCRdb keeps only in-frame clones here, not all; method: immunoSEQ multiplex PCR. The data hold roughly 680,000 clones, with 89% observed a single time. Findings and limits, study-wide: Researchers cautioned that TCR breadth and depth analyses may have underestimated total T cell responses. Participants given vaccine showed non-spike TCR breadth similar to that of placebo recipients.

The sequences come from peripheral blood, collected in a trial of Ad26.COV2.S vaccine versus placebo. The gene calls are TRBV3-1 (or the pseudogene TRBV3-2) and TRBJ1-2; D is uncertain. The receptor was isolated from a person between 18 and 60 years old who received the Ad26.COV2.S COVID-19 vaccine or a placebo. CDR3 loop: CASSLNYGYTF. The CDR3 bases are TGTGCCAGCAGCCTTAACTATGGCTACACCTTC.